This TCR beta chain comes out of a study of CD8 T cells in ankylosing spondylitis. From the 5' RACE reads, TCRdb called clonotypes with MiXCR, one entry per CDR3 protein. The profile shows approximately 550,000 distinct CDR3 sequences, about an eighth of them singletons. Notes on this clonotype: The antigen remains unidentified. A read error may account for a junction end that differs from germline.

CDR3 length equals 14 residues. Looked up from germline, CDR1 is SGHDN and CDR2 is FVKESK. General study points: Seemingly distinctive of ankylosing spondylitis blood was a TCR beta motif formed by eight highly homologous variants. Disease-linked clones reportedly concentrated significantly in matched ankylosing spondylitis synovial fluid.

The sample consisted of blood, either unsorted or a sorted T cell fraction (not recorded which). The receptor was derived from a male donor with ankylosing spondylitis. This sequence joins TRBV14 and TRBJ2-5; maybe TRBD2 (5 bases). The CDR3 loop reads CASSQDAGRETQYF. DNA for the CDR3: TGTGCCAGCAGTCAAGATGCGGGTCGAGAGACCCAGTACTTC.